These 15 T cell receptor beta chains originate from one sample sequenced in a study of a mutant IDH1 vaccine in newly diagnosed glioma (dated by TCRdb to the early 2020s). For these receptors, no antigen is known. Library preparation used the immunoSEQ multiplex PCR assay. TCRdb re-hosts the immuneACCESS table, in-frame sequences only. Its copies lack some clones; in the studies checked, an unresolved V gene accounts for under half of them, and the cause for the rest is not known. Recorded for this sample are tens of thousands of clones; 70% to 90% of them occurred a single time. The ten largest account for over 1.5% of the sample. What this sample's time point label stands for: week 5, during vaccination. Each vaccine dose, consisting of 300 ug of a 20-mer mutant IDH1 peptide in Montanide, was administered subcutaneously with topical imiquimod. The sample was PBMCs, taken from a glioma patient whose treatment included an IDH1 peptide vaccine. The receptor set was obtained from a man aged 35 to 55 with glioma.

This chain connects TRBV9 to TRBJ2-3, with D unresolved. The germline V gene has CDR1 SGDLS and CDR2 YYNGEE. The germline V and J ends were trimmed by 0 bases and 4 bases, with 3 bases remaining between them. There are 12 residues in the CDR3. The CDR3: CASSVDADTQYF. DNA for the CDR3: TGTGCCAGCAGCGTAGATGCAGATACGCAGTATTTT.

The chain carries TRBV7-2 and TRBJ1-1; D is possibly TRBD1 (6 bases). Looked up from germline, CDR1 is SGHTA and CDR2 is FQGNSA. The CDR3 has 13 amino acids. Trimming removed 1 base at V and 5 bases at J, with 8 bases between. CDR3 coding DNA: TGTGCCAGCAGCTTAGGTCAGGGGACTGAAGCTTTCTTT. Translated: CASSLGQGTEAFF. The full variable domain, in which reference TRBV7-2 and TRBJ1-1 provide the parts outside the CDR3, is GAGVSQSPSNKVTEKGKDVELRCDPISGHTALYWYRQSLGQGLEFLIYFQGNSAPDKSGLPSDRFSAERTGGSVSTLTIQRTQQEDSAVYLCASSLGQGTEAFFGQGTRLTVV.

The chain joins TRBV6-1 to TRBJ1-5; weak D call: TRBD1 (6 bases). Trimming cost V 0 bases and J 0 bases, with 15 bases left between them. CDR1 and CDR2 (germline): MNHNS, SASEGT. The CDR3 is 18 amino acids. Here the CDR3 reads CASSEARDRTDSNQPQHF. CDR3 nucleotide sequence: TGTGCCAGCAGTGAAGCCCGAGACAGGACGGATAGCAATCAGCCCCAGCATTTT.

This chain connects TRBV7-9 to TRBJ2-1; D gene unclear. Looked up from germline, CDR1 is SEHNR and CDR2 is FQNEAQ (reference sequence). The CDR3 loop spans 15 amino acids. V lost 2 bases and J lost 7, with 15 bases in between. CDR3 nucleotide sequence: TGTGCCAGCAGCTTATTGCTCCCCCCCGGGAATGAGCAGTTCTTC. Protein sequence: CASSLLLPPGNEQFF. Full variable domain (rest looked up from reference TRBV7-9 and TRBJ2-1): DTGVSQNPRHKITKRGQNVTFRCDPISEHNRLYWYRQTLGQGPEFLTYFQNEAQLEKSRLLSDRFSAERPKGSFSTLEIQRTEQGDSAMYLCASSLLLPPGNEQFFGPGTRLTVL.

The chain employs TRBV7-9 and TRBJ2-1; 8 bases align to TRBD2. CDR1 and CDR2 from the germline V gene are SEHNR and FQNEAQ (reference sequence). V lost 5 bases and J lost 7; bases outside the gene matches: 7. The CDR3 consists of 14 residues. The CDR3 here is CASSPPGTRNEQFF. The CDR3 DNA reads TGTGCCAGCAGCCCCCCCGGGACTAGGAATGAGCAGTTCTTC.

This rearrangement joins TRBV6-5 to TRBJ1-4, with D unresolved. CDR1 is MNHEY, CDR2 SVGAGI, per germline. CDR3 length equals 11 residues. The germline V and J ends were trimmed by 7 bases and 8 bases, with 8 bases remaining between them. CDR3 sequence: CASTEIEKLFF. The CDR3 nucleotides read TGTGCCAGCACCGAGATAGAAAAACTGTTTTTT.

This chain joins TRBV5-1 and TRBJ2-3; 8 bases map to TRBD2. Germline CDR1 reads SGHRS; CDR2 reads YFSETQ. V shed 4 bases and J 1 base; nucleotides not matched to a gene: 5. The CDR3 sequence is 15 residues long. CDR3 sequence (DNA): TGCGCCAGCAGCACAACTAGCGGAGGCACAGATACGCAGTATTTT. Protein sequence: CASSTTSGGTDTQYF. Looking up the rest from reference TRBV5-1 and TRBJ2-3 gives the full variable domain: KAGVTQTPRYLIKTRGQQVTLSCSPISGHRSVSWYQQTPGQGLQFLFEYFSETQRNKGNFPGRFSGRQFSNSRSEMNVSTLELGDSALYLCASSTTSGGTDTQYFGPGTRLTVL.

The rearrangement joins TRBV6-1 to TRBJ2-7; D remains unclear. Trimming removed 5 bases at V and 4 bases at J, with 12 bases between. This CDR3 contains 13 residues. CDR1 MNHNS and CDR2 SASEGT come from the germline V gene. CDR3 coding DNA: TGTGCCAGCAGTTGGTCTAGTGATTACGAGCAGTACTTC. Amino acids: CASSWSSDYEQYF.

This clone was counted once. The V call is TRBV7-9, the J call TRBJ1-1, with D maybe TRBD1 (5 bases). Germline CDR1 and CDR2: SEHNR and FQNEAQ (reference sequence). V lost 5 bases to trimming and J lost 14 bases, with 15 bases between them. This CDR3 has 11 amino acids. The CDR3 spells CASSPREGAFF. CDR3 in DNA: TGTGCCAGCAGCCCTCGTGAAGGGGCCTTCTTT.

V gene TRBV19 combines with J gene TRBJ1-4; D may be TRBD1 (6 bases). CDR1 and CDR2 (germline): LNHDA, SQIVND (reference sequence). The CDR3 runs to 15 residues. Trimming cost V 7 bases and J 7 bases, with 19 bases left between them. Here the CDR3 reads CASTLGGAGGEKLFF. CDR3 bases: TGTGCCAGTACCCTAGGGGGGGCTGGAGGTGAAAAACTGTTTTTT.

The chain carries TRBV19 and TRBJ1-2, with D possibly TRBD1 on 6 matching bases. The germline V and J ends were trimmed by 0 bases and 4 bases, with 6 bases remaining between them. The CDR3 totals 13 residues. Germline loops: CDR1 LNHDA, CDR2 SQIVND (reference sequence). The CDR3 spells CASSIEQGYGYTF. The DNA of the CDR3 is TGTGCCAGTAGTATAGAACAGGGCTATGGCTACACCTTC.

The J gene is TRBJ2-2, the V gene TRBV5-6; D is undetermined. Trimming pared 1 base from V and 5 bases from J, leaving 12 bases between. From germline, CDR1 is SGHDT and CDR2 YYEEEE. This CDR3 is 15 amino acids long. The CDR3 protein is CASSLLGVGTGELFF. Written as DNA, the CDR3 is TGTGCCAGCAGCTTGTTAGGTGTTGGTACCGGGGAGCTGTTTTTT.

This clone is a singleton in its sample. The chain links TRBV5-4 to TRBJ1-2; 9 bases align to TRBD1. The CDR3 covers 14 residues. Germline V CDR1 and CDR2: SGHNT, YYREEE (reference sequence). J gave up 3 bases and V 4 bases, and 4 bases lay outside the gene matches. The CDR3 DNA reads as TGTGCCAGCAGCACGCGGACAGGGGACTATGGCTACACCTTC. The encoded protein is CASSTRTGDYGYTF.

J is TRBJ2-3 and V is TRBV6-5, with D unclear. The CDR3 is 12 residues long. Trimming removed 6 bases at V and 2 bases at J, with 6 bases between. Germline V gives CDR1 MNHEY, CDR2 SVGAGI. The CDR3 nucleotides are TGTGCCAGCAGAAAAACCACAGATACGCAGTATTTT. Amino acid sequence: CASRKTTDTQYF.

The chain has TRBV28 and TRBJ2-4, with no clear D. CDR3 size: 17 residues. CDR1 and CDR2 (germline): MDHEN, SYDVKM. V shed 3 bases and J shed 4 bases, with 19 bases lying between them. CDR3 DNA sequence: TGTGCCAGCAGTTTGACTTTAACGGCAGCGCTAAAAAACATTCAGTACTTC. Translated: CASSLTLTAALKNIQYF.